The 31 T cell receptor beta chains below all came from one sample that was sequenced in a study of CD8 T cells in Susac syndrome. Reverse transcription of about 0.5 to 1 ug RNA was performed with random hexamers. TCRdb itself ran the immunoSEQ multiplex PCR reads through MiXCR, one entry per CDR3 protein. Among about 300,000 distinct CDR3 sequences listed, approximately 85% were seen once. The sequenced sample consisted of CD8+ T cells from PBMCs. These receptors all stem from a human donor with multiple sclerosis.

The J gene is TRBJ2-1, the V gene TRBV9, with D unresolved. Germline V gives CDR1 SGDLS, CDR2 YYNGEE. There are 13 residues in the CDR3. Trimming took off 4 bases at V and 8 bases at J, with 13 bases between the two ends. CDR3 in amino acids: CASSPRSSYEQFF. CDR3 in DNA: TGTGCCAGCAGCCCGAGATCAAGTTATGAGCAGTTCTTC.

The V and J genes are TRBV7-4 and TRBJ2-1; 9 nucleotides line up with TRBD1. V gave up 5 bases and J gave up 9 bases; unmatched junction bases: 14. This CDR3 has 16 amino acids. CDR1 SGHVT and CDR2 SQSDAQ come from the germline V gene. DNA of the CDR3: TGTGCCAGCAGCCCCTCCCGGGACAGGGTATTGGGTGAGCAGTTCTTC. It codes for CASSPSRDRVLGEQFF.

The chain employs TRBV12-3 or TRBV12-4 and TRBJ2-4, with 11 bases fitting TRBD2. The V gene end was trimmed by 2 bases and the J gene end by 0 bases; junction bases not matched to a gene: 3. The CDR3 contains 17 residues. The CDR3 loop reads CASSLSSGGLAKNIQYF. The CDR3, as DNA: TGTGCCAGCAGTTTATCTAGCGGGGGGCTAGCCAAAAACATTCAGTACTTC.

The gene calls are TRBV19 and TRBJ2-1; D is possibly TRBD1 or TRBD2 (6 bases each). Germline CDR1 reads LNHDA; CDR2 reads SQIVND (reference sequence). V was shortened by 3 bases and J by 5 bases, with 20 bases between the two germline ends. The CDR3 runs to 17 residues. The CDR3 bases are TGTGCCAGTAGTATCCCCAAGGGCTACAGGGAGGACAATGAGCAGTTCTTC. The encoded protein is CASSIPKGYREDNEQFF. The full variable domain, with the rest looked up from reference TRBV19 and TRBJ2-1, is DGGITQSPKYLFRKEGQNVTLSCEQNLNHDAMYWYRQDPGQGLRLIYYSQIVNDFQKGDIAEGYSVSREKKESFPLTVTSAQKNPTAFYLCASSIPKGYREDNEQFFGPGTRLTVL.

This sequence joins TRBV3-1 and TRBJ2-5; 10 bases agree with TRBD2. This CDR3 has 18 residues. Looked up from germline, CDR1 is LGHDT and CDR2 is YNNKEL (reference sequence). The V gene end was trimmed by 1 base and the J gene end by 1 base; junction bases not matched to a gene: 9. The CDR3 region is CASSQVIGPSGSQETQYF. The CDR3 nucleotides read TGTGCCAGCAGCCAAGTCATCGGGCCTAGCGGGAGCCAAGAGACCCAGTACTTC.

The rearrangement joins TRBV9 to TRBJ2-7; D may be TRBD1 or TRBD2 (5 bases each). V lost 2 bases, J lost 0 bases, and 9 bases lay in between. CDR1 is SGDLS, CDR2 YYNGEE, per germline. This CDR3 has 14 residues. Here the CDR3 DNA reads TGTGCCAGCAGCGTGGGGGACGGCTCCTACGAGCAGTACTTC. Encoded protein: CASSVGDGSYEQYF.

The chain couples TRBV3-1 to TRBJ1-4, with D maybe TRBD1 (6 bases). The germline V and J ends were trimmed by 1 base and 6 bases, with 15 bases remaining between them. The CDR3 runs 16 residues. Germline V lookup: CDR1 LGHDT, CDR2 YNNKEL (reference sequence). CDR3 amino acids: CASSQAPRGHDEKLFF. The CDR3 DNA is TGTGCCAGCAGCCAAGCCCCCCGGGGGCACGATGAAAAACTGTTTTTT.

The CDR3 loop is CAILIGTEGEQYF. The CDR3 bases are TGTGCCATCTTGATCGGGACAGAGGGCGAGCAGTACTTC. The chain recombines TRBV10-3 with TRBJ2-7; 7 bases are a match to TRBD1. The V gene end was trimmed by 8 bases and the J gene end by 6 bases; junction bases not matched to a gene: 10. The CDR3 runs 13 residues. The V gene's germline CDR1 is ENHRY and CDR2 SYGVKD.

This chain uses TRBV28 with TRBJ1-5; tentative D call: TRBD1 (5 bases). V was trimmed by 5 bases and J by 4 bases, leaving 9 bases between them. The germline V gene encodes CDR1 MDHEN and CDR2 SYDVKM. This CDR3 spans 13 amino acids. The CDR3 spells CASSGSGNQPQHF. The CDR3 DNA sequence: TGTGCCAGCAGTGGGTCAGGGAATCAGCCCCAGCATTTT.

The chain carries TRBV20-1 and TRBJ2-6, with D unresolved. This CDR3 contains 14 residues. CDR1 DFQATT and CDR2 SNEGSKA come from the germline V gene (reference sequence). The V end was cut by 3 bases, the J end by 3 bases, with 9 bases between. The CDR3 region is CSARIGFGANVLTF. The CDR3 region has the DNA TGCAGTGCTAGGATTGGATTTGGGGCCAACGTCCTGACTTTC.

The chain combines TRBV19 with TRBJ1-1; maybe TRBD1 (5 bases). V was shortened by 3 bases and J by 4 bases, with 24 bases between the two germline ends. Germline CDR1 is LNHDA and CDR2 is SQIVND (reference sequence). This CDR3 region has 18 residues. The CDR3 loop is CASSIGQGGWALSTEAFF. CDR3 in DNA: TGTGCCAGTAGTATCGGGCAGGGAGGTTGGGCTTTGAGCACTGAAGCTTTCTTT. The variable domain in full, completed from reference TRBV19 and TRBJ1-1, reads DGGITQSPKYLFRKEGQNVTLSCEQNLNHDAMYWYRQDPGQGLRLIYYSQIVNDFQKGDIAEGYSVSREKKESFPLTVTSAQKNPTAFYLCASSIGQGGWALSTEAFFGQGTRLTVV.

J is TRBJ2-7 and V is TRBV21-1; the D call TRBD2 from the table was never checked on the DNA. TRBV21-1 is reported as a pseudogene. The CDR3 covers 17 residues. The CDR3 coding sequence is TGTGCCAGCAGCACACGACACCGGAGAGCGGGAGGGCACGAGCAGTACTTC. Residues: CASSTRHRRAGGHEQYF.

This chain links TRBV29-1 with TRBJ2-7; D unclear. Germline values: CDR1 SQVTM, CDR2 ANQGSEA. V was clipped by 1 base and J by 7 bases, with 11 bases between them. The CDR3 has 12 amino acids. Written as DNA, the CDR3 is TGCAGCGTTGAAGTTTCTACTCGAGAGCAGTACTTC. Translation gives CSVEVSTREQYF.

V is TRBV5-1 and J is TRBJ1-2; D call uncertain. Between the trimmed V and J ends, which lost 0 bases and 8 bases, there was a span of 23 bases. CDR1 is SGHRS, CDR2 YFSETQ, per germline. This CDR3 contains 17 residues. The CDR3 nucleotides read TGCGCCAGCAGCTTGGATGACCAGACCTTCTCCCAGCGGGGCTACACCTTC. As protein: CASSLDDQTFSQRGYTF. The variable domain in full, with the rest retrieved from reference TRBV5-1 and TRBJ1-2, is KAGVTQTPRYLIKTRGQQVTLSCSPISGHRSVSWYQQTPGQGLQFLFEYFSETQRNKGNFPGRFSGRQFSNSRSEMNVSTLELGDSALYLCASSLDDQTFSQRGYTFGSGTRLTVV.

The CDR3 bases are TGTGCCTGGAGTCACGTCCGTCGGGAGGGCCTCCCCGAGCAGTACTTC. Protein: CAWSHVRREGLPEQYF. This chain joins TRBV30 and TRBJ2-7, with 8 nucleotides matching TRBD2. This CDR3 has 16 amino acids. The trim removed 2 bases at V and 6 bases at J, leaving 15 bases unmatched. Germline assignment: CDR1 GTSNPN and CDR2 SVGIG (reference sequence).

V usage is TRBV24-1 and J usage is TRBJ2-5; weak D call: TRBD2 (6 bases). Germline loops: CDR1 KGHDR, CDR2 SFDVKD. This CDR3 is 14 amino acids long. The V end was cut by 1 base, the J end by 4 bases, with 9 bases between. CDR3 amino acids: CATSDFSGVETQYF. The CDR3 coding sequence is TGTGCCACCAGTGATTTTTCGGGGGTAGAGACCCAGTACTTC.

This clonotype has a handful of counts. This chain links TRBV28 with TRBJ1-4; D might be TRBD1 (5 bases). CDR3 length: 13 residues. The germline CDR1 and CDR2 sequences are MDHEN and SYDVKM. The ends were cut back, 5 bases at V and 4 bases at J, with 8 bases in the middle. The CDR3 here is CASSPDSNEKLFF. CDR3 nucleotides: TGTGCCAGCAGTCCCGACAGTAATGAAAAACTGTTTTTT.

The chain joins TRBV27 to TRBJ2-2; 8 bases agree with TRBD1. With V trimmed by 7 bases and J by 5 bases, 9 bases remained unmatched. This CDR3 region has 15 residues. Germline V gives CDR1 MNHEY, CDR2 SMNVEV (reference sequence). DNA of the CDR3: TGTGCCAGCACCGGACAGGGTCGGGGAACCGGGGAGCTGTTTTTT. As protein: CASTGQGRGTGELFF.

V usage is TRBV24-1 and J usage is TRBJ2-1; 7 nucleotides line up with TRBD2. The CDR3 is 12 residues long. V was pared by 9 bases and J by 4 bases, with 2 bases of the junction left unmatched. Germline lookup yields CDR1 KGHDR and CDR2 SFDVKD. The DNA of the CDR3 is TGTGCCACCGGGGGGGAATACAATGAGCAGTTCTTC. It yields the protein CATGGEYNEQFF.

The chain combines TRBV28 with TRBJ2-2; 7 bases match TRBD1. Trimming removed 3 bases from V and 1 base from J; junction bases left unmatched: 5. Germline V gene lookup returns CDR1 MDHEN and CDR2 SYDVKM. The CDR3 spans 16 residues. CDR3 sequence reads: CASSFPDRRNTGELFF. The CDR3 nucleotides are TGTGCCAGCAGTTTTCCGGACAGGAGGAACACCGGGGAGCTGTTTTTT. Using reference TRBV28 and TRBJ2-2 for the parts outside the CDR3, the full variable domain is DVKVTQSSRYLVKRTGEKVFLECVQDMDHENMFWYRQDPGLGLRLIYFSYDVKMKEKGDIPEGYSVSREKKERFSLILESASTNQTSMYLCASSFPDRRNTGELFFGEGSRLTVL.

The chain is built from TRBV5-1 and TRBJ2-2; D gene unclear. V was pared by 5 bases and J by 0 bases, with 11 bases between. The germline CDR1 and CDR2 sequences are SGHRS and YFSETQ. CDR3 length: 15 residues. CDR3 region: CASSINGPNTGELFF. The CDR3, as DNA: TGCGCCAGCAGTATAAATGGACCGAACACCGGGGAGCTGTTTTTT.

This clonotype was recorded once. The V call is TRBV11-3, the J call TRBJ2-2; the D is unclear. The CDR3 sequence is 14 residues long. Germline CDR1 is SGHNT and CDR2 is YENEEA. Trimming pared 0 bases from V and 6 bases from J, leaving 8 bases between. The CDR3 coding sequence is TGTGCCAGCAGCTTAGAGGCCAAGGCCGGGGAGCTGTTTTTT. Translating it yields CASSLEAKAGELFF.

The chain links TRBV14 to TRBJ1-2; no clear D. Germline V CDR1 and CDR2: SGHDN, FVKESK. V was clipped by 4 bases and J by 4 bases, with 7 bases between them. This CDR3 contains 12 residues. The CDR3 bases are TGTGCCAGCAGCCCAGCGGTCTATGGCTACACCTTC. Translated, it gives CASSPAVYGYTF.

The chain carries TRBV4-1 and TRBJ2-7; 13 positions agree with TRBD2. V was clipped by 5 bases and J by 3 bases; unmatched bases: 7. The germline V gene has CDR1 MGHRA and CDR2 YSYEKL. This CDR3 is 16 amino acids long. The CDR3 coding sequence is TGCGCCAGCAGCACGCCCCGGACTAGCGGGAGCTACGAGCAGTACTTC. It translates to CASSTPRTSGSYEQYF.

The chain combines TRBV29-1 with TRBJ1-1; TRBD1 agrees at 9 bases. The germline gives CDR1 SQVTM, CDR2 ANQGSEA. Germline trimming cut 7 bases from V and 11 bases from J; bases unmatched to any gene: 11. The CDR3 is 12 amino acids. DNA of the CDR3: TGCAGCGCTTGGACAGGGGATAGATTTGCTTTCTTT. It yields the protein CSAWTGDRFAFF.

The rearrangement joins TRBV27 to TRBJ2-7; TRBD2 matches at 7 bases. The CDR3 length is 13 residues. Trimming at V came to 5 bases and at J to 5 bases, leaving 6 bases not matched to a gene. The V gene's germline CDR1 is MNHEY and CDR2 SMNVEV (reference sequence). The CDR3 DNA sequence: TGTGCCAGCAGTCCCGGGACTAATCACGAGCAGTACTTC. It codes for CASSPGTNHEQYF.

The chain is built from TRBV28 and TRBJ2-3; TRBD2 matches at 10 bases. This CDR3 is 16 amino acids long. J gave up 3 bases and V 4 bases, and 7 bases lay outside the gene matches. Germline CDR1 is MDHEN and CDR2 is SYDVKM. The CDR3 loop is CASSSVLAGETDTQYF. The CDR3 DNA reads TGTGCCAGCAGTTCAGTCCTAGCGGGAGAAACAGATACGCAGTATTTT.

This sequence joins TRBV4-1 and TRBJ2-1, with TRBD2 matching 8 bases. CDR1 and CDR2 (germline): MGHRA, YSYEKL. This CDR3 comprises 14 residues. V shed 1 base and J 6 bases; nucleotides not matched to a gene: 2. The CDR3 loop is CASSQGGLANEQFF. The CDR3 coding sequence is TGCGCCAGCAGCCAAGGTGGACTAGCCAATGAGCAGTTCTTC.

J is TRBJ2-2 and V is TRBV7-2; D possibly corresponds to TRBD2 (6 bases). The germline V gene has CDR1 SGHTA and CDR2 FQGNSA. This CDR3 is built from 18 residues. Deletions cut 3 bases from V and 5 bases from J, with 22 bases between. This chain's CDR3 is CASSFSRQRAIRTGELFF. The CDR3 nucleotides read TGTGCCAGCAGCTTCAGTCGTCAGCGGGCAATACGGACCGGGGAGCTGTTTTTT.

The chain links TRBV9 to TRBJ1-1; 7 bases are a match to TRBD1. The CDR3 sequence is 17 residues long. Germline V CDR1 and CDR2: SGDLS, YYNGEE. J was trimmed by 0 bases and V by 3 bases; bases with no gene match: 11. CDR3 region: CASSAPRSGGLNTEAFF. The CDR3, as DNA: TGTGCCAGCAGCGCCCCTCGATCAGGGGGGCTGAACACTGAAGCTTTCTTT.

The rearrangement joins TRBV20-1 to TRBJ2-7, with 7 bases matching TRBD1. With V trimmed by 6 bases and J by 4 bases, 12 bases remained unmatched. The CDR3 consists of 14 residues. Germline V gene data show CDR1 as DFQATT and CDR2 as SNEGSKA (reference sequence). The CDR3 protein is CSAHHGTDGYEQYF. CDR3 sequence (DNA): TGCAGTGCCCACCACGGGACAGATGGTTACGAGCAGTACTTC.